This T cell receptor (beta chain) derives from a study of T-cell memory formation after mild COVID-19. Per the germline V gene, CDR1 is KGHDR and CDR2 is SFDVKD. The V end lost 9 bases, the J end lost 3 bases, and 22 bases lay between the germline ends. The CDR3 length is 16 residues. This clonotype has more than one count but fewer than ten. TCRdb re-called the 5' RACE reads with MiXCR, one entry per CDR3 protein. The data show approximately 340,000 distinct CDR3 sequences, roughly 13% seen once. Sequenced material: PBMCs or a T cell subset sorted from them (not recorded which). The V gene is TRBV24-1, the J gene TRBJ2-5, with a tentative D call TRBD2 (7 bases). This clonotype was sampled from a man aged 18 to 29 who had mild COVID-19 (a few samples of this study predate the infection). Cell type and time point are not known. In DNA form, the CDR3 reads TGTGCCACCGCCTGGGGGGGCCAGGGGTCCAAAGAGACCCAGTACTTC. Amino acids: CATAWGGQGSKETQYF.